The clone carrying this T cell receptor beta chain was counted at least ten times. What it binds is unknown. Together with a sample-barcoded 5' primer, a J-beta primer mix was included in a second PCR lasting about 7 to 11 cycles. In TCRdb, the 5' RACE reads were re-called with MiXCR into one record per CDR3 protein. The sample has hundreds of thousands of distinct CDR3 sequences, more than 25% seen once. V dropped 0 bases and J dropped 5; count of bases not matched to a gene: 9. CDR1 and CDR2 (germline): DFQATT, SNEGSKA (reference sequence). The CDR3 runs 15 residues. The data were obtained in a study of blood T cells in healthy people across ages. Study-wide background: With template switching, about one barcoded beta molecule was captured per two T cells.

Study results and caveats: Because donor CMV status was unknown, expanded clonotype changes were possibly confounded. Both higher diversity and more naive CD4+ cells marked long-lived donors when set against aged donors.

The chain employs TRBV20-1 and TRBJ2-5, with 7 bases that match TRBD2. The specimen was blood. The origin of this receptor is a woman older than 75 in good health. The CDR3 DNA reads as TGCAGTGCTAGAGATTCGAACAGAGCGGGGGAGACCCAGTACTTC. Its translation is CSARDSNRAGETQYF.